Presented here are 5 T cell receptor beta chains from one specimen sequenced in a study of T cell responses to AZD1222 COVID-19 vaccine. The table came from immunoSEQ multiplex PCR; TCRdb's copy has only in-frame clones and leaves some out. Here the sample spans about 140,000 clones, 80% to 95% being singletons. Here the sequenced sample was peripheral blood, taken 28 days after the second AZD1222 dose. The receptor set was obtained from an adult who received the AZD1222 COVID-19 vaccine.

The chain links TRBV7-2 to TRBJ2-4, with 7 bases matching TRBD1. V lost 6 bases, J lost 0 bases, and 8 bases stayed unmatched. CDR3 size: 16 residues. Germline CDR1 SGHTA, CDR2 FQGNSA. The CDR3: CASRTGTDLAKNIQYF. The CDR3 coding sequence is TGTGCCAGCAGGACCGGGACAGACTTAGCCAAAAACATTCAGTACTTC.

The chain links TRBV25-1 to TRBJ2-7, with 14 bases aligning to TRBD2. V shed 7 bases, J shed 5 bases, and the junction held 7 bases outside the gene matches. The CDR3 runs 15 residues. Looked up from germline, CDR1 is MGHDK and CDR2 is SYGVNS. The CDR3 DNA reads TGTGCCAGCACGACTAGCGGGAGGGTCAGGGACGAGCAGTACTTC. Amino acid sequence: CASTTSGRVRDEQYF.

The rearrangement links TRBV27 to TRBJ2-7, with 7 bases fitting TRBD2. Per the germline V gene, CDR1 is MNHEY and CDR2 is SMNVEV (reference sequence). After removal of 5 bases from V and 2 bases from J, the junction contained 15 bases not matched to a gene. This CDR3 spans 17 amino acids. The CDR3 sequence is CASSLTQAGEGAYEQYF. Written as DNA, the CDR3 is TGTGCCAGCAGTCTTACCCAGGCGGGGGAGGGCGCCTACGAGCAGTACTTC.

The chain employs TRBV24-1 and TRBJ2-3; 10 positions match TRBD1. Unmatched junction bases numbered 3, after V lost 7 bases and J lost 6 bases. The length of the CDR3 is 13 residues. Germline assignment: CDR1 KGHDR and CDR2 SFDVKD. DNA for the CDR3: TGTGCCACCAGGGGACAGGGGACGGATACGCAGTATTTT. Protein product: CATRGQGTDTQYF.

This sequence joins TRBV2 and TRBJ2-7; 9 bases agree with TRBD2. J lost 3 bases, V lost 7 bases, and 10 bases had no gene match. The V gene's germline CDR1 is SNHLY and CDR2 FYNNEI. The CDR3 runs to 15 residues. The CDR3 reads CASKKEAGGLYEQYF. DNA of the CDR3: TGTGCCAGCAAGAAAGAAGCGGGAGGCCTCTACGAGCAGTACTTC.